The T cell receptor (beta chain) under discussion was sequenced for a study of CD8 T cells in Susac syndrome (dated by TCRdb to about 2019). In the study overall: Whether CD8+ T cell activation and differentiation in Susac syndrome was antigen driven was tested using repertoire sequencing. Clonality of the CD8+ T cell repertoire was compared between eleven to twelve healthy donors, 14 Susac syndrome patients and 15 or so multiple sclerosis patients. Results the study describes overall, beyond this receptor: The TCR sequencing and HLA analysis was acknowledged to have included a relatively small number of individuals.

RNA was extracted using the RNeasy kit, and about 0.5 to 1 ug of the RNA was reverse transcribed with random hexamers. The immunoSEQ multiplex PCR assay, covering 54 Vbeta and 13 Jbeta segments, was used to amplify TCR beta CDR3 regions. Bias from PCR amplification was corrected by using a synthetic template baseline for primer optimization and for computational correction. In the authors' own workflow: Reads were annotated to V, D and J genes per IMGT and analyzed with immunoSEQ Analyzer, keeping only productive sequences. Clonality was calculated as one minus the Shannon entropy normalized by log2 of the number of productive unique sequences. For each patient and control, public and private clones were evaluated within the 100 most prevalent clones. Clones were defined as Susac-specific if absent from the healthy and MS cohorts, from 1052 published viral clones and from other ImmuneACCESS disease sequences. TCRdb passed the public sequencing reads through fastp at Q25 and MiXCR, retaining productive beta sequences. Merged by CDR3 protein, the rows form single entries marked with the most common genes and DNA. TCRdb's processing, not the authors' own work, is the source of the V and J calls. This sample has a few hundred thousand distinct CDR3 sequences in its table, and approximately 89% of those were observed once. About 0.1% of the sample lies in the top ten.

A remark on this clonotype: Its specific antigen is unknown. Nothing much larger sits one base from this clone, and base qualities are not available.

High-throughput TCR beta sequencing profiled peripheral blood CD8+ and CD4+ T cells from healthy donors, Susac syndrome patients and multiple sclerosis patients. Treatment-naive patients with stable or active relapsing-remitting disease fulfilling revised McDonald criteria were used as multiple sclerosis controls. Bulk CD8+ and CD4+ T cells were purified by magnetic negative isolation, while CD8+ TEMRA cells were enriched using FACS. Blood was collected in EDTA tubes and processed within 24 hours, with PBMCs isolated through density gradient centrifugation. PBMCs intended for TCR sequencing were cryopreserved in liquid nitrogen and were subsequently thawed in a 37 degrees C water bath. Purity of sorted or isolated CD4+, CD8+ and CD8+ TEMRA cells was at least 90%. What was sequenced was CD8+ T cells from PBMCs. The TCR comes from a human donor with multiple sclerosis.

The DNA reads TGTGCCATCAGTGAGTCGGGGCATTCTAGCACAGATACGCAGTATTTT. Translated, this gives CAISESGHSSTDTQYF. The V and J genes are TRBV10-3 and TRBJ2-3, with a weak D call of TRBD1 (5 bases match). V sheds 0 bases and J sheds 0 bases, leaving 10 bases between their ends. Based on the germline V gene, the CDR1 and CDR2 sequences are ENHRY and SYGVKD. The CDR3 measures 16 amino acids from cysteine to phenylalanine. Only the CDR3 DNA is retained, 48 bases long and in frame from the first base.